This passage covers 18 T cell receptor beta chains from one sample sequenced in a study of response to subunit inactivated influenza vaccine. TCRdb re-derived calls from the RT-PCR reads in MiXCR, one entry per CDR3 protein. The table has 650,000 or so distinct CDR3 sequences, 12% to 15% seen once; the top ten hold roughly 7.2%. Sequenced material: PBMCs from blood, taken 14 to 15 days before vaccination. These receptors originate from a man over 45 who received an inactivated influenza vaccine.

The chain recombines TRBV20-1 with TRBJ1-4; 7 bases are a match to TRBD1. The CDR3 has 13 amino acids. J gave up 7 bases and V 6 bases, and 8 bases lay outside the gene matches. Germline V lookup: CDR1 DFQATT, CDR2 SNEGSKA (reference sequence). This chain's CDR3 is CSATGSVAEKLFF. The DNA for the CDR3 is TGCAGTGCGACAGGGTCCGTGGCTGAAAAACTGTTTTTT.

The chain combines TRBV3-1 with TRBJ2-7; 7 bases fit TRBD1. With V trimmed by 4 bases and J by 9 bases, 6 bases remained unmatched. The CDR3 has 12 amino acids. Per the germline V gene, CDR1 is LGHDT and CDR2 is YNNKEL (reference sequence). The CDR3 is CASSPDRERQYF. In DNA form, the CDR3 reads TGTGCCAGCAGCCCCGACAGGGAACGGCAGTACTTC.

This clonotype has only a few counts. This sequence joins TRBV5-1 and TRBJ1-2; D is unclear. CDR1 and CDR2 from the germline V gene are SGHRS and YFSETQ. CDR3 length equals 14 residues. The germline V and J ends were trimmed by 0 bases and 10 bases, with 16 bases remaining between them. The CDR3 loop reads CASSLEVNPTLYTF. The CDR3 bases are TGCGCCAGCAGCTTGGAGGTAAATCCCACCCTCTACACCTTC.

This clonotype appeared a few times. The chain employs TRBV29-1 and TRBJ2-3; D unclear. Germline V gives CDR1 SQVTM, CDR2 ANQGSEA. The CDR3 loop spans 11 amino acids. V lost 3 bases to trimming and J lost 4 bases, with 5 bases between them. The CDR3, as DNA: TGCAGCGTTGACGTTGCAGATACGCAGTATTTT. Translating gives CSVDVADTQYF.

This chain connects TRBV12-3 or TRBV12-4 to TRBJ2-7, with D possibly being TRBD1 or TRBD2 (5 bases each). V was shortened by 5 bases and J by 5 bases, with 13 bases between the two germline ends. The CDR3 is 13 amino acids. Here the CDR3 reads CASSQRGIDEQYF. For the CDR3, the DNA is TGTGCCAGCAGTCAGAGGGGAATCGACGAGCAGTACTTC.

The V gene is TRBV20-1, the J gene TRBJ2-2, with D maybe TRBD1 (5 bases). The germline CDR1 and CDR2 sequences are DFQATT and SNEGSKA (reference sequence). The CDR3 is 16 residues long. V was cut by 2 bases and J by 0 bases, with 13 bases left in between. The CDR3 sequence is CSARTPQGSNTGELFF. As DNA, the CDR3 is TGCAGTGCTAGAACCCCGCAGGGATCGAACACCGGGGAGCTGTTTTTT.

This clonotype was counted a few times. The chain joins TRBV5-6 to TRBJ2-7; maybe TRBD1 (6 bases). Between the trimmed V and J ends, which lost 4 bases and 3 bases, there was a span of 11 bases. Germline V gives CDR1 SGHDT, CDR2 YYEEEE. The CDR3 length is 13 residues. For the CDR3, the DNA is TGTGCCAGCAGCGATTGGACAGTCTACGAGCAGTACTTC. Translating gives CASSDWTVYEQYF.

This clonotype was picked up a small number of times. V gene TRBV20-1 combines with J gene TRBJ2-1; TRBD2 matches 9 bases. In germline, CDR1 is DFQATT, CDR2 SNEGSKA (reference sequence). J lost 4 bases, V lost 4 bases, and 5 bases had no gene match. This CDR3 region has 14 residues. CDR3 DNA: TGCAGTGCTACCATAGCGGGGGCATACAATGAGCAGTTCTTC. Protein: CSATIAGAYNEQFF.

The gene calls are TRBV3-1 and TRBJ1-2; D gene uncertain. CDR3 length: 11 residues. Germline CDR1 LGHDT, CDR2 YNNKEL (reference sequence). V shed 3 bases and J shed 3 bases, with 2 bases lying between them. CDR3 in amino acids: CASSQHYGYTF. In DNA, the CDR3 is TGTGCCAGCAGCCAGCACTATGGCTACACCTTC.

The DNA of the CDR3 is TGTGCCAGCAGTTTAGATGGTGGAGGAGGGCTTCCGTTCTTT. This sequence encodes CASSLDGGGGLPFF. The J gene is TRBJ1-1, the V gene TRBV28; no clear D gene. V lost 2 bases and J 14 bases, leaving 21 bases between the germline ends. The CDR3 runs to 14 residues. The V gene's germline CDR1 is MDHEN and CDR2 SYDVKM.

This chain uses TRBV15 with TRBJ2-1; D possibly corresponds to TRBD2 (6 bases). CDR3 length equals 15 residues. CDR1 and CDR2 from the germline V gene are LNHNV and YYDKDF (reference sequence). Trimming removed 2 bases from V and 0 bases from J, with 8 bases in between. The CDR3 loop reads CATSRRGYSYNEQFF. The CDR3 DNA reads TGTGCCACCAGCAGACGGGGGTACTCCTACAATGAGCAGTTCTTC.

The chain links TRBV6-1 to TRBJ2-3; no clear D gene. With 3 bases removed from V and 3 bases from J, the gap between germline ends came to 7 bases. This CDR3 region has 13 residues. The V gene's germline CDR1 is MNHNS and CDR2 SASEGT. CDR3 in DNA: TGTGCCAGCAGTGAGGGATATACAGATACGCAGTATTTT. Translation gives CASSEGYTDTQYF.

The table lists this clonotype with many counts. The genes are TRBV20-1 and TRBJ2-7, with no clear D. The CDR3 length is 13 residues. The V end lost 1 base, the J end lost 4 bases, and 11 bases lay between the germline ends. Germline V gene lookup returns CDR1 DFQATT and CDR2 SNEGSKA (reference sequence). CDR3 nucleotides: TGCAGTGCTAGAGCGTCAGGCCGATACGAGCAGTACTTC. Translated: CSARASGRYEQYF.

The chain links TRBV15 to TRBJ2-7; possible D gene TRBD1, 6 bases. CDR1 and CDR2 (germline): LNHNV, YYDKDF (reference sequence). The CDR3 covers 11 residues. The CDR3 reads CAAGRGDEQYF. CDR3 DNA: TGTGCGGCAGGCAGGGGCGACGAGCAGTACTTC.

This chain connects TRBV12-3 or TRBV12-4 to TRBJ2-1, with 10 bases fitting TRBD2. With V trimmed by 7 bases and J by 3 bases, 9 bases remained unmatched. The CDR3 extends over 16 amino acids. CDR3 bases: TGTGCCAGCATAGAAATAGCGGGAGGTTTCTACAATGAGCAGTTCTTC. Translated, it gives CASIEIAGGFYNEQFF.

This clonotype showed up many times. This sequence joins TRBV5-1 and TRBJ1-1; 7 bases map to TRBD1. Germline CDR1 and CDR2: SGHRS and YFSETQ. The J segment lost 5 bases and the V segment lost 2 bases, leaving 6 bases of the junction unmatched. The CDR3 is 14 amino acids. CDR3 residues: CASSFGRGDTEAFF. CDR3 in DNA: TGCGCCAGCAGCTTTGGCAGGGGGGATACTGAAGCTTTCTTT.

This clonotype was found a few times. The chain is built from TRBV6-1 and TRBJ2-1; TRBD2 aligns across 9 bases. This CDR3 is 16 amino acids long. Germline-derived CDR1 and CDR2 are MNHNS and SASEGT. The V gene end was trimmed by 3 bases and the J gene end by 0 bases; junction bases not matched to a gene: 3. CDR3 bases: TGTGCCAGCAGTGATCGACTAGCGGCCTCCTACAATGAGCAGTTCTTC. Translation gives CASSDRLAASYNEQFF.

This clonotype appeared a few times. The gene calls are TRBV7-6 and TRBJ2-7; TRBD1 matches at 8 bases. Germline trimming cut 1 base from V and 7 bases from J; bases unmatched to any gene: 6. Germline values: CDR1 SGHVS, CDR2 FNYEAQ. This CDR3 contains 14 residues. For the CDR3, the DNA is TGTGCCAGCAGCTTAGGCGCTGGGACAGGAGAGCAGTACTTC. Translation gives CASSLGAGTGEQYF. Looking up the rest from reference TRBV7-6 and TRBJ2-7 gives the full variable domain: GAGVSQSPRYKVTKRGQDVALRCDPISGHVSLYWYRQALGQGPEFLTYFNYEAQQDKSGLPNDRFSAERPEGSISTLTIQRTEQRDSAMYRCASSLGAGTGEQYFGPGTRLTVT.